The 2 T cell receptor beta chains given below trace back to one sample, sequenced in a study of blood T cells in healthy people across ages. The use of a sample-barcoded 5' primer and a J-beta primer mix characterized a second PCR of about 6 to 12 cycles. TCRdb reprocessed the 5' RACE reads via MiXCR and lists one record per CDR3 protein. The profile shows 650,000 to 700,000 distinct CDR3 sequences, 32% of them singletons. Material: blood. The receptor source for this set is an elderly woman in good health.

This clonotype appeared a few times. A much more abundant neighbour one base away suggests this may be a read error. The CDR3 here is CASSSPLAVSDTQYF. The CDR3 DNA follows: TGTGCCAGCAGCAGCCCTCTAGCGGTCTCAGATACGCAGTATTTT. The chain links TRBV5-6 to TRBJ2-3; TRBD2 matches at 7 bases. V lost 4 bases to trimming and J lost 4 bases; unmatched junction nucleotides: 9. CDR1 and CDR2 (germline): SGHDT, YYEEEE. This CDR3 region has 15 residues.

This clonotype has at least ten counts. DNA for the CDR3: TGTGCCACCAGCCGGGACATCTATGGCTACACCTTC. Translation: CATSRDIYGYTF. V gene TRBV15 combines with J gene TRBJ1-2, with D possibly TRBD1 on 6 matching bases. The V end was cut by 5 bases, the J end by 4 bases, with 8 bases between. CDR1 and CDR2 from the germline V gene are LNHNV and YYDKDF (reference sequence). This CDR3 has 12 amino acids.